This TCR beta chain is from a study of blood T cell repertoires in COVID-19 (TCRdb year 2020). With respect to the entire study: Samples from collaborators originated in the United States, Italy and Spain and spanned both the acute and convalescent phases of COVID-19. Where HLA class I and class II types were available, the types were taken from metadata supplied by the sample provider, not from assay-based typing. The prospective study material was composed of cDNA or gDNA derived from T cells, B-cell-depleted T cells, or PBMCs. The samples were drawn from the first 160 participants of the ongoing ImmuneRACE study and from under 1,500 subjects provided by 6 global collaborators. Sample metadata almost always included a de-identified subject ID, COVID-19 status, age in years and sex. The repertoires were released in a freely available public database intended as a resource for research on the immune response to SARS-CoV-2. Subjects who had been exposed to COVID-19, were actively infected with it, or had recovered from it provided the deeply sampled blood TCRbeta repertoires that made up the dataset. Study-level results and caveats: The amount of clinical and demographic metadata varied by source and participant and was provided uncurated.

Collaborating institutions collected whole blood in K2EDTA tubes following their own protocols. Collaborator samples were shipped for TCRbeta analysis as frozen whole blood, isolated PBMCs, or DNA extracted from either sample type. This clone has only one observation. Its antigen is unknown. The sample holds no much larger clone one base away, and base qualities are not on file. Between the V and J ends, shortened by 0 bases and 5 bases respectively, the junction contains 5 bases. The CDR3 spans 12 residues, from the cysteine through the phenylalanine. This entry keeps only the CDR3 DNA: 36 bases, framed from base 1. The CDR1 and CDR2 encoded by the germline V gene are SGHRS and YFSETQ. TCRbeta CDR3 regions were amplified from genomic DNA using the immunoSEQ Assay, a bias-controlled multiplex PCR. The study's processing was this. The number of nucleated cells in each sample was estimated from the amplification of reference gene primers within the assay. To quantify the absolute abundance of each unique TCRbeta CDR3 rearrangement, sequence reads were collapsed and filtered. For each sample, productive Simpson clonality was calculated as the square root of Simpson's diversity index over productive rearrangements. Held by TCRdb, this immuneACCESS table contains in-frame sequences only and omits some clones. Under half of the omission traces to an unresolved V gene where checked; the cause of the rest is unknown. Clone size and V and J calls were adopted from that table, with D and trimming inferred from the DNA. The sample table shows approximately 120,000 clones, and over 80% are seen once. The ten top clones hold roughly 10% of the sample.

Sequencing used peripheral blood. The receptor was isolated from a man between 60 and 75 years old with acute or convalescent COVID-19. Recombination connected TRBV5-1 to TRBJ2-5; the D gene lacks a confident call. The sequenced DNA is TGCGCCAGCAGCTTGGCCATGGAGACCCAGTACTTC. Protein translation: CASSLAMETQYF.